The 3 T cell receptor beta chains in this list originate from one sample, sequenced in a study of a mutant IDH1 vaccine in newly diagnosed glioma (dated by TCRdb to the early 2020s). Their recognized antigens are unknown. Explained via the paper, the time point label denotes: week 11, during vaccination. A 20-mer mutant IDH1 peptide at 300 micrograms in Montanide made up each vaccine dose, which was injected subcutaneously together with topical imiquimod. The library was made by the immunoSEQ multiplex PCR assay. Held by TCRdb, this immuneACCESS table contains in-frame sequences only and omits some clones. Under half of the omission traces to an unresolved V gene where checked; the cause of the rest is unknown. This sample gives over 55,000 clones in total; about nine tenths of them show up just once. The ten largest make up approximately 2% of the sample. The specimen was PBMCs, collected from a glioma patient whose treatment included an IDH1 peptide vaccine. The receptors come from a man aged 35 to 55 with glioma.

J is TRBJ1-2 and V is TRBV28; D gene unclear. Trimming took off 6 bases at V and 4 bases at J, with 15 bases between the two ends. CDR1 and CDR2 (germline): MDHEN, SYDVKM. The CDR3 spans 14 residues. The CDR3 here is CASSLDRGGYGYTF. The CDR3 region has the DNA TGTGCCAGCAGCCTTGACCGGGGAGGCTATGGCTACACCTTC.

The sample holds a few counts of this clone. The chain is built from TRBV7-2 and TRBJ2-1; either TRBD1 or TRBD2 may fit D (5 bases each). The CDR3 consists of 14 residues. Germline assignment: CDR1 SGHTA and CDR2 FQGNSA. The germline V and J ends were trimmed by 10 bases and 1 base, with 14 bases remaining between them. For the CDR3, the DNA is TGTGCCAACCCCTACGGGGCATCCTACAATGAGCAGTTCTTC. Residues: CANPYGASYNEQFF.

V and J are TRBV19 and TRBJ1-4; D remains unclear. Per the germline V gene, CDR1 is LNHDA and CDR2 is SQIVND (reference sequence). Trimming stripped 1 base from V and 1 base from J, with 7 bases between. CDR3 length equals 15 residues. The CDR3 spells CASSIGSGTNEKLFF. CDR3 DNA: TGTGCCAGTAGTATAGGGTCCGGAACTAATGAAAAACTGTTTTTT.